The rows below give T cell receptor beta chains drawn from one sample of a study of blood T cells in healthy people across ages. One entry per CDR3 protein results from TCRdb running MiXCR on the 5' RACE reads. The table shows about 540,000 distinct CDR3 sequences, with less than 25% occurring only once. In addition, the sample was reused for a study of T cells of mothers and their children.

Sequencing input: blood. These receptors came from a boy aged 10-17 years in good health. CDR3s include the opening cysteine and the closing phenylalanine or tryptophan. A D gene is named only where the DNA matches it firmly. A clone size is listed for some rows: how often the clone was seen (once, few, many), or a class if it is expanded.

cdr3_aa: CASSPNPDRGSGNTIYF; cdr3_nt: TGTGCCAGCAGCCCCAACCCAGACAGGGGCTCTGGAAACACCATATATTTT; d_call: TRBD1; j_call: TRBJ1-3; v_call: TRBV7-2; clone_size: NA
cdr3_aa: CASSTYSGRAPYEQYF; cdr3_nt: TGCGCCAGCAGCACGTATAGCGGGAGGGCCCCCTACGAGCAGTACTTC; d_call: TRBD2; j_call: TRBJ2-7; v_call: TRBV5-1; clone_size: NA
cdr3_aa: CASSVSGTGRGETQYF; cdr3_nt: TGTGCCAGCAGTGTATCCGGGACAGGGAGGGGAGAGACCCAGTACTTC; d_call: TRBD1; j_call: TRBJ2-5; v_call: TRBV25-1; clone_size: few
cdr3_aa: CASTRPRNIQYF; cdr3_nt: TGTGCCAGCACCCGTCCCCGAAACATTCAGTACTTC; d_call: NA; j_call: TRBJ2-4; v_call: TRBV6-2/TRBV6-3; clone_size: NA
cdr3_aa: CSATRETQYF; cdr3_nt: TGCAGTGCTACTAGAGAGACCCAGTACTTC; d_call: NA; j_call: TRBJ2-5; v_call: TRBV20-1; clone_size: many
cdr3_aa: CASSPPGGLQTQYF; cdr3_nt: TGTGCCAGCTCACCACCCGGAGGTCTACAGACCCAGTACTTC; d_call: NA; j_call: TRBJ2-5; v_call: TRBV18; clone_size: many
cdr3_aa: CAIEEGDMGADTQYF; cdr3_nt: TGTGCCATCGAGGAGGGGGACATGGGGGCAGATACGCAGTATTTT; d_call: NA; j_call: TRBJ2-3; v_call: TRBV6-1; clone_size: few
cdr3_aa: CASSTRPGNEQYF; cdr3_nt: TGTGCCAGCAGCACACGGCCAGGGAACGAGCAGTACTTC; d_call: NA; j_call: TRBJ2-7; v_call: TRBV11-2; clone_size: NA
cdr3_aa: CASSLGAGDHYEQYF; cdr3_nt: TGTGCCAGCAGTTTAGGTGCGGGGGATCACTACGAGCAGTACTTC; d_call: TRBD2; j_call: TRBJ2-7; v_call: TRBV27; clone_size: few
cdr3_aa: CASSLGDRINGELFF; cdr3_nt: TGTGCCAGCAGCCTGGGGGACCGGATTAACGGGGAGCTGTTTTTT; d_call: NA; j_call: TRBJ2-2; v_call: TRBV7-9; clone_size: many
cdr3_aa: CASSSGTQHTFF; cdr3_nt: TGTGCCAGCAGTTCCGGGACTCAACATACGTTCTTC; d_call: NA; j_call: TRBJ2-5; v_call: TRBV28; clone_size: NA
cdr3_aa: CSAMTGGDIQYF; cdr3_nt: TGCAGTGCTATGACAGGGGGGGACATTCAGTACTTC; d_call: TRBD1; j_call: TRBJ2-4; v_call: TRBV20-1; clone_size: few
cdr3_aa: CAIRDRGKETQYF; cdr3_nt: TGTGCCATCAGAGACAGGGGTAAAGAGACCCAGTACTTC; d_call: TRBD1; j_call: TRBJ2-5; v_call: TRBV10-3; clone_size: many
cdr3_aa: CASDPGTPGELFF; cdr3_nt: TGTGCCAGCGACCCCGGGACACCCGGGGAGCTGTTTTTT; d_call: NA; j_call: TRBJ2-2; v_call: TRBV25-1; clone_size: NA
cdr3_aa: CASSEWTSPYNEQFF; cdr3_nt: TGTGCCAGCAGCGAGTGGACTAGCCCCTACAATGAGCAGTTCTTC; d_call: TRBD2; j_call: TRBJ2-1; v_call: TRBV7-2; clone_size: NA
cdr3_aa: CAWSRSGKSYNEQFF; cdr3_nt: TGTGCCTGGAGTCGTAGCGGGAAATCCTACAATGAGCAGTTCTTC; d_call: TRBD2; j_call: TRBJ2-1; v_call: TRBV30; clone_size: NA
cdr3_aa: CSAGGSNNEKLFF; cdr3_nt: TGCAGTGCTGGGGGCAGCAATAATGAAAAACTGTTTTTT; d_call: NA; j_call: TRBJ1-4; v_call: TRBV20-1; clone_size: NA
cdr3_aa: CSARSGEGTDTQYF; cdr3_nt: TGCAGTGCTCGCAGTGGGGAGGGAACAGATACGCAGTATTTT; d_call: TRBD2; j_call: TRBJ2-3; v_call: TRBV20-1; clone_size: NA
cdr3_aa: CASSPPPSRYGYTF; cdr3_nt: TGTGCCAGCAGTCCACCCCCATCTCGTTATGGCTACACCTTC; d_call: NA; j_call: TRBJ1-2; v_call: TRBV28; clone_size: few
cdr3_aa: CASSLFQTGNNEKLFF; cdr3_nt: TGTGCCAGCAGTTTATTCCAGACAGGAAATAATGAAAAACTGTTTTTT; d_call: NA; j_call: TRBJ1-4; v_call: TRBV28; clone_size: NA
cdr3_aa: CASSPSTDNSYEQYF; cdr3_nt: TGCGCCAGCAGCCCAAGCACAGACAACTCCTACGAGCAGTACTTC; d_call: NA; j_call: TRBJ2-7; v_call: TRBV4-3; clone_size: NA
cdr3_aa: CGVVGLAGYEQYF; cdr3_nt: TGCGGCGTTGTGGGACTAGCGGGATACGAGCAGTACTTC; d_call: TRBD2; j_call: TRBJ2-7; v_call: TRBV29-1; clone_size: few
cdr3_aa: CASSSIRGGTEDTEAFF; cdr3_nt: TGTGCCAGCAGCTCGATTAGGGGCGGGACAGAAGACACTGAAGCTTTCTTT; d_call: TRBD1; j_call: TRBJ1-1; v_call: TRBV7-9; clone_size: NA
cdr3_aa: CASSPVAWEKLFF; cdr3_nt: TGTGCCAGCAGCCCGGTGGCTTGGGAAAAACTGTTTTTT; d_call: NA; j_call: TRBJ1-4; v_call: TRBV11-2; clone_size: few
cdr3_aa: CASRLGLETQYF; cdr3_nt: TGTGCCAGCAGACTAGGTTTGGAGACCCAGTACTTC; d_call: NA; j_call: TRBJ2-5; v_call: TRBV6-5; clone_size: NA
cdr3_aa: CASSSHIGALDYGYTF; cdr3_nt: TGTGCCAGCAGTTCGCACATTGGGGCGTTGGACTATGGCTACACCTTC; d_call: NA; j_call: TRBJ1-2; v_call: TRBV6-5; clone_size: few
cdr3_aa: CASSRDISDTQYF; cdr3_nt: TGTGCCAGCAGCCGGGACATATCAGATACGCAGTATTTT; d_call: NA; j_call: TRBJ2-3; v_call: TRBV5-5; clone_size: few
cdr3_aa: CASSSRQGQEAFF; cdr3_nt: TGTGCCAGCAGCTCCCGACAGGGCCAGGAAGCTTTCTTT; d_call: TRBD1; j_call: TRBJ1-1; v_call: TRBV7-3; clone_size: few
cdr3_aa: CSVEDPAGVYNEQFF; cdr3_nt: TGCAGCGTTGAAGATCCAGCGGGAGTTTACAATGAGCAGTTCTTC; d_call: TRBD2; j_call: TRBJ2-1; v_call: TRBV29-1; clone_size: NA
cdr3_aa: CASSTWTGNEQYF; cdr3_nt: TGCGCCAGCAGTACGTGGACAGGGAACGAGCAGTACTTC; d_call: TRBD1; j_call: TRBJ2-7; v_call: TRBV5-1; clone_size: few
cdr3_aa: CSARGMAGVNEQFF; cdr3_nt: TGCAGTGCTAGGGGAATGGCGGGAGTTAATGAGCAGTTCTTC; d_call: TRBD2; j_call: TRBJ2-1; v_call: TRBV20-1; clone_size: NA
cdr3_aa: CASSPAPGEKLFF; cdr3_nt: TGTGCCAGCAGCCCAGCACCGGGGGAAAAACTGTTTTTT; d_call: NA; j_call: TRBJ1-4; v_call: TRBV5-5; clone_size: few
cdr3_aa: CASSLGGLAGQETQYF; cdr3_nt: TGCGCCAGCAGCTTGGGGGGACTAGCGGGTCAAGAGACCCAGTACTTC; d_call: TRBD2; j_call: TRBJ2-5; v_call: TRBV5-1; clone_size: many
cdr3_aa: CASSQEFGRGRWSSYEQYF; cdr3_nt: TGTGCCAGCAGCCAAGAGTTCGGCAGGGGGCGGTGGAGCTCCTACGAGCAGTACTTC; d_call: TRBD1; j_call: TRBJ2-7; v_call: TRBV14; clone_size: NA
cdr3_aa: CASSPVQNTGAFF; cdr3_nt: TGTGCCAGCAGCCCAGTCCAGAACACTGGAGCTTTCTTT; d_call: NA; j_call: TRBJ1-1; v_call: TRBV28; clone_size: few
cdr3_aa: CASSGTRVEAFF; cdr3_nt: TGTGCCAGCAGTGGAACCAGGGTTGAAGCTTTCTTT; d_call: NA; j_call: TRBJ1-1; v_call: TRBV12-3/TRBV12-4; clone_size: few
cdr3_aa: CASSLKNDGAGLGNTIYF; cdr3_nt: TGTGCCAGCAGCTTAAAGAACGACGGGGCCGGACTTGGAAACACCATATATTTT; d_call: NA; j_call: TRBJ1-3; v_call: TRBV14; clone_size: few
cdr3_aa: CASSQQRGGYEQYF; cdr3_nt: TGTGCCAGCAGCCAACAGAGGGGAGGGTACGAGCAGTACTTC; d_call: TRBD2; j_call: TRBJ2-7; v_call: TRBV3-1; clone_size: few
cdr3_aa: CASSQGRGRLAQYF; cdr3_nt: TGTGCCAGCAGCCAAGGTCGGGGGCGTCTCGCGCAGTACTTC; d_call: NA; j_call: TRBJ2-5; v_call: TRBV14; clone_size: NA
cdr3_aa: CATSESTETQYF; cdr3_nt: TGTGCCACCAGTGAATCGACAGAGACCCAGTACTTC; d_call: NA; j_call: TRBJ2-5; v_call: TRBV24-1; clone_size: NA
cdr3_aa: CSVWTAHDEQFF; cdr3_nt: TGCAGCGTCTGGACTGCCCACGATGAGCAGTTCTTC; d_call: NA; j_call: TRBJ2-1; v_call: TRBV29-1; clone_size: few
cdr3_aa: CASSVGGIYEQYF; cdr3_nt: TGTGCCAGCAGTGTCGGGGGAATCTACGAGCAGTACTTC; d_call: NA; j_call: TRBJ2-7; v_call: TRBV2; clone_size: NA
cdr3_aa: CASSLNINQPQHF; cdr3_nt: TGCGCCAGCAGCCTAAACATTAATCAGCCCCAGCATTTT; d_call: NA; j_call: TRBJ1-5; v_call: TRBV4-1; clone_size: NA